The T cell receptor (beta chain) described here comes from a study of blood T cell repertoires in COVID-19. Whole-study context: Sources were T cells, B-cell-depleted T cells, or PBMCs; the material itself was cDNA or gDNA.

Profiled with immunoSEQ multiplex PCR; TCRdb holds only in-frame clones, not every one. The sample yields under 450,000 clones, 87% seen once. Individuals aged about 18 to 100 years were recruited from about two dozen US areas. Cohort placement rested on clinical history that participants reported themselves. Two negative PCRs, clearance, or symptom resolution characterized the recovered Cohort 3 donors. There are 12 residues in the CDR3. The V end was cut by 5 bases, the J end by 4 bases, with 8 bases between. Germline-derived CDR1 and CDR2 are SNHLY and FYNNEI. What was sequenced was PBMCs or T cells enriched from blood (not recorded which). The origin of this receptor is a woman in her thirties who had recovered from COVID-19. The genes are TRBV2 and TRBJ1-1, with D perhaps matching TRBD1 (5 bases). The CDR3 bases are TGTGCCAGCAGTCAGGGTGCCACTGAAGCTTTCTTT. Residues: CASSQGATEAFF. Full variable domain (missing parts from reference TRBV2 and TRBJ1-1): EPEVTQTPSHQVTQMGQEVILRCVPISNHLYFYWYRQILGQKVEFLVSFYNNEISEKSEIFDDQFSVERPDGSNFTLKIRSTKLEDSAMYFCASSQGATEAFFGQGTRLTVV.